This TCR beta chain is drawn from a study of cytomegalovirus exposure and HLA in healthy donors (dated by TCRdb to 2017 to 2019). A note on the overall study: According to a later analysis, one platform produced both the 110 or so validation repertoires and the 620 or so repertoires of the first cohort. The study aimed to test whether cataloging public T cell receptors could reveal signatures of past pathogen exposure. High-throughput TCR immunosequencing, statistical association of individual TCRs with disease status, and machine learning were combined to predict cytomegalovirus infection status. Besides the first cohort of more than 650 subjects, a separate validation cohort made up of about 120 different subjects was used. The study at large found these results: In the study, some 160 TCR beta chains were listed as associated with cytomegalovirus. In a later analysis, TCRs clustered in the first cohort were found to also tend to co-occur in the 110 or so validation repertoires, with 94% of cluster scores above 0. According to the authors, the approach could potentially be generalized to other disease states and immunological phenotypes. A later analysis lacked HLA typing for the validation cohort, so it scored co-occurrence in that cohort across all 110 or so repertoires. The classifier was reported to diagnose cytomegalovirus status with high specificity and sensitivity in both the original cohort and the validation cohort. In vitro tests confirmed that a few of the cytomegalovirus-associated TCR beta chains recognize cytomegalovirus antigens. While some public TCRs were present in many individuals, most TCR sequences turned up only very rarely across donors.

Regarding this clone: This clone's antigen is unknown. Per-nucleotide qualities are absent, and no much larger clonotype sits a single base away.

The donors were included in the validation cohort of 120 subjects, a group kept apart from the approximately 700-subject first cohort. Library creation used the immunoSEQ multiplex PCR assay. Turning to the authors' computational methods: A statistical classification framework was built to diagnose cytomegalovirus status from the catalog of TCR beta chain sequences. The immuneACCESS repertoire file appears here via TCRdb, limited to in-frame rearrangements. These files lack a portion of the clones; in checked studies, under half of the deficit traces to unresolved V genes, and the cause of the others is not known. The D gene and trimming were derived from the DNA, and the V and J assignments and clone size from that table. Recorded for this sample are approximately 210,000 clones; roughly 82% of them occurred a single time. Of the sample, about 1.6% is held by the ten largest clones. The source is a woman between 18 and 29 years old in good health and CMV-seronegative. Source material: PBMCs.

The DNA sequence follows: TGTGCCAGTCGACCCCGGGACGGGGGTACGAAAGGCTACACCTTC. This codes for CASRPRDGGTKGYTF. In this chain, TRBV19 is recombined with TRBJ1-2; a weak D assignment points to TRBD1 (5 bases agree). In the germline V gene (reference sequence), CDR1 corresponds to LNHDA and CDR2 to SQIVND. The V and J ends are trimmed by 8 bases and 8 bases, leaving 24 bases between them. The CDR3 measures 15 amino acids from cysteine to phenylalanine. Just the 45-base CDR3 DNA is kept, in frame starting at base 1.